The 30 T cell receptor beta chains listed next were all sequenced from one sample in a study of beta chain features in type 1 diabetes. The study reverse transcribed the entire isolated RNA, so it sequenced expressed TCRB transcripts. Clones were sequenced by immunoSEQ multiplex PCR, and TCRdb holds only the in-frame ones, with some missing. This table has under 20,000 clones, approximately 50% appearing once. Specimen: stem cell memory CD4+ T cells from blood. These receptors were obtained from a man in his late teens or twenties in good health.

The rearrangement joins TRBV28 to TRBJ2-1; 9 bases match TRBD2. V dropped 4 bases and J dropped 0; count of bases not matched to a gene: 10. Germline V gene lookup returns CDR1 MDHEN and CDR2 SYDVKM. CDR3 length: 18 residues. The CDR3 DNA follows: TGTGCCAGCAGTTCAAGCCCGGGACTAGCAAGCTCCTACAATGAGCAGTTCTTC. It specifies CASSSSPGLASSYNEQFF.

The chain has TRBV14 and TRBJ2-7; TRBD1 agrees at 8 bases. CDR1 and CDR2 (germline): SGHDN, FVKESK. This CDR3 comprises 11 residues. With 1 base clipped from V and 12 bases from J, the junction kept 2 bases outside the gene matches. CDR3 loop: CASSQGTGWYF. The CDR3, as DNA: TGTGCCAGCAGCCAAGGGACAGGGTGGTACTTC. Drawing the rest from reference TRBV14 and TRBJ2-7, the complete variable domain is EAGVTQFPSHSVIEKGQTVTLRCDPISGHDNLYWYRRVMGKEIKFLLHFVKESKQDESGMPNNRFLAERTGGTYSTLKVQPAELEDSGVYFCASSQGTGWYFGPGTRLTVT.

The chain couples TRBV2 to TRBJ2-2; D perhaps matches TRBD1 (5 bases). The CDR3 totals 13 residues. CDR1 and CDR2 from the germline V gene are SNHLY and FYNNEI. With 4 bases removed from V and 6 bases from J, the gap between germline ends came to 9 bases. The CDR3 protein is CASSARGPGELFF. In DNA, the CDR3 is TGTGCCAGCAGTGCTAGGGGTCCCGGGGAGCTGTTTTTT.

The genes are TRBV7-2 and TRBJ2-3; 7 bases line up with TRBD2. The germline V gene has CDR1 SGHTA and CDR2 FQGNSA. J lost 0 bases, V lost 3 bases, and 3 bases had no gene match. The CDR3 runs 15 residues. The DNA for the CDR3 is TGTGCCAGCAGCTTTCCGGGAGGTAGCACAGATACGCAGTATTTT. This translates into CASSFPGGSTDTQYF.

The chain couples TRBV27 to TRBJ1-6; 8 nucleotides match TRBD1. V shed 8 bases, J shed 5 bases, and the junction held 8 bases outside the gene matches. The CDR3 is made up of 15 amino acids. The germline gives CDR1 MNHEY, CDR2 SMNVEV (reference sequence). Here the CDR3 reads CASALTDRDNSPLHF. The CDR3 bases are TGTGCCAGCGCTCTTACGGACAGGGATAATTCACCCCTCCACTTT.

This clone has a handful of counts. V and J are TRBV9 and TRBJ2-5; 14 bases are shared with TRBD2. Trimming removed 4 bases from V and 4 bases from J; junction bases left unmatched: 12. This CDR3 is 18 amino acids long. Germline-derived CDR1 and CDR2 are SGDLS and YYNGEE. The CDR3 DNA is TGTGCCAGCAGCCTAAGGGGACTAGCGGGAGTAGAAGGAGAGACCCAGTACTTC. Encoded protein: CASSLRGLAGVEGETQYF.

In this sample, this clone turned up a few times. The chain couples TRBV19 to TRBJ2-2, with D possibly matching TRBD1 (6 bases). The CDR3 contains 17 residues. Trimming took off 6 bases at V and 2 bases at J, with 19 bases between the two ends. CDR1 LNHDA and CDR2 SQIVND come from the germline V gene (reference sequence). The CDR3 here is CASRAAGTPKNTGELFF. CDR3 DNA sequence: TGTGCCAGTAGGGCCGCCGGGACACCAAAAAACACCGGGGAGCTGTTTTTT.

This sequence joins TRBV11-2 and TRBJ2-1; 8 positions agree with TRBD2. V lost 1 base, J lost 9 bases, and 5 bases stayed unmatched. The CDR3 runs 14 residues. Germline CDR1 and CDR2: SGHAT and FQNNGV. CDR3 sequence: CASSLAGGYGEQFF. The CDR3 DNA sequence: TGTGCCAGCAGCTTAGCGGGGGGGTATGGTGAGCAGTTCTTC.

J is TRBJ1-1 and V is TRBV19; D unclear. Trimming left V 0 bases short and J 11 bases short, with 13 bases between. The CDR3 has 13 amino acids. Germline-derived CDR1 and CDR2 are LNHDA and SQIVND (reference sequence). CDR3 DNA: TGTGCCAGTAGTATAGAACGGGTGAGCCGGGCTTTCTTT. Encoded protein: CASSIERVSRAFF.

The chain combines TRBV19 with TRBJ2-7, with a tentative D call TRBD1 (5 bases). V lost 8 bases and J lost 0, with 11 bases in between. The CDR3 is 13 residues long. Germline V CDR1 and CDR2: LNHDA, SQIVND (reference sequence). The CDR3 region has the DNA TGTGCCAGTTCGAGACAGAGCTCCTACGAGCAGTACTTC. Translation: CASSRQSSYEQYF.

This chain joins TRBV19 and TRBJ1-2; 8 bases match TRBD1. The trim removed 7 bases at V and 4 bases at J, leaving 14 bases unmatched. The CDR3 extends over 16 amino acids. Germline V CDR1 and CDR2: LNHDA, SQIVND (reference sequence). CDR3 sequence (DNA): TGTGCCAGTAACTCCTTGGGGACAGGTTCGGGCTATGGCTACACCTTC. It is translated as CASNSLGTGSGYGYTF.

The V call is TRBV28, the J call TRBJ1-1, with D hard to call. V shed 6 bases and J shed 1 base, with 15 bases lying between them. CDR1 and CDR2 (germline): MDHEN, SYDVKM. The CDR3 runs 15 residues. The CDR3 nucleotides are TGTGCCAGCAGGCCCGCGGTGTCGGCGAACACTGAAGCTTTCTTT. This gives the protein CASRPAVSANTEAFF.

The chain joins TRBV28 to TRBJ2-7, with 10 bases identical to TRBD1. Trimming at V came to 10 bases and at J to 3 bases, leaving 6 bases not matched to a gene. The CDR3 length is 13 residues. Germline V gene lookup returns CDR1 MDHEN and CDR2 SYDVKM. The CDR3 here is CAIKDRGVYEQYF. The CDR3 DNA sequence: TGTGCCATCAAGGACAGGGGGGTCTACGAGCAGTACTTC.

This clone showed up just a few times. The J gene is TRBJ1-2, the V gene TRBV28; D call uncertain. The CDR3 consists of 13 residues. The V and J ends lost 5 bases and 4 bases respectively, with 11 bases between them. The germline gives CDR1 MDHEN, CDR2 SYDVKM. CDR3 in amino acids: CASSAAPAYGYTF. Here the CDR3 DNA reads TGTGCCAGCAGTGCGGCCCCGGCCTATGGCTACACCTTC.

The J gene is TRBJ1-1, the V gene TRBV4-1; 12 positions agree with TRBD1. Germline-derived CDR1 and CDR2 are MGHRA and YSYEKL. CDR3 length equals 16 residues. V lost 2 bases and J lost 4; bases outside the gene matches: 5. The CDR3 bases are TGCGCCAGCAGCCAATTACCGGGACAGGGGGCCACTGAAGCTTTCTTT. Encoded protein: CASSQLPGQGATEAFF.

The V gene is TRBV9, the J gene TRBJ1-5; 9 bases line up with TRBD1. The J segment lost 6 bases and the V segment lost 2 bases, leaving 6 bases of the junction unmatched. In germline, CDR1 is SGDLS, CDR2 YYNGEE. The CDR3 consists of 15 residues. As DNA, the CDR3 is TGTGCCAGCAGCGTCGGACAGGGGTTCGGTCAGCCCCAGCATTTT. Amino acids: CASSVGQGFGQPQHF. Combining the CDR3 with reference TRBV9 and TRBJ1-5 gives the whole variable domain DSGVTQTPKHLITATGQRVTLRCSPRSGDLSVYWYQQSLDQGLQFLIQYYNGEERAKGNILERFSAQQFPDLHSELNLSSLELGDSALYFCASSVGQGFGQPQHFGDGTRLSIL.

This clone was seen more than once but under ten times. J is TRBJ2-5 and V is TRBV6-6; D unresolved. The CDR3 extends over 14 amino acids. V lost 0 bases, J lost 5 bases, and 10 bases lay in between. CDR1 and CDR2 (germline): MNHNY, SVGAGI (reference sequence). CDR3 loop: CASSYSGPGETQYF. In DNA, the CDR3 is TGTGCCAGCAGTTACTCTGGTCCCGGGGAGACCCAGTACTTC.

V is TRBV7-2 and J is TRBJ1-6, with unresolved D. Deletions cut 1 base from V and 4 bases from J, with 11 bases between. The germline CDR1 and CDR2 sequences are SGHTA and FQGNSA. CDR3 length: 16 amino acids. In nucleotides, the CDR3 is TGTGCCAGCAGCTTAGGATCCTGGAGGTATAATTCACCCCTCCACTTT. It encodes CASSLGSWRYNSPLHF.

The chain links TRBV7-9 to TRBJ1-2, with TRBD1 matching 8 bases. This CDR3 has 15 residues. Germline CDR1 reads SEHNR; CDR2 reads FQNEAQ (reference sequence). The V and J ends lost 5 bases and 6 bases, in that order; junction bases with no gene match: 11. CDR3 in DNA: TGTGCCAGCAGCGTCGGACAGGGAAACTGGAATGGCTACACCTTC. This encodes CASSVGQGNWNGYTF. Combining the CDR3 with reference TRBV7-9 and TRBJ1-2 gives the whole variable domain DTGVSQNPRHKITKRGQNVTFRCDPISEHNRLYWYRQTLGQGPEFLTYFQNEAQLEKSRLLSDRFSAERPKGSFSTLEIQRTEQGDSAMYLCASSVGQGNWNGYTFGSGTRLTVV.

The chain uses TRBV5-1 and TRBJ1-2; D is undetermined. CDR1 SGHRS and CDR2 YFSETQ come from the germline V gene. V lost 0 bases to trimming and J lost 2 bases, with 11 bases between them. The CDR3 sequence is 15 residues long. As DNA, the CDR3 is TGCGCCAGCAGCTTGGGTCGGGGTTCAAACTATGGCTACACCTTC. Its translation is CASSLGRGSNYGYTF.

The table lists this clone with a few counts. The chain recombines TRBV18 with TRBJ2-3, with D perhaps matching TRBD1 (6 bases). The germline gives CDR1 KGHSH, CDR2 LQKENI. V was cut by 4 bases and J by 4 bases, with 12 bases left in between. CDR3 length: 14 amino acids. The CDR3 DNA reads TGTGCCAGCTCACTACGGGCAGGGGCAGATACGCAGTATTTT. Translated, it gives CASSLRAGADTQYF.

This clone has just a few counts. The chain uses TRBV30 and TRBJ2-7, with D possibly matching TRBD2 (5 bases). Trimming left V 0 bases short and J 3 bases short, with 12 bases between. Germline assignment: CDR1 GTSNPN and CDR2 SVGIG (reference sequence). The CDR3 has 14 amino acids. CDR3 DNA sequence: TGTGCCTGGAGTGTACTCCCCCGGGGCTACGAGCAGTACTTC. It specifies CAWSVLPRGYEQYF.

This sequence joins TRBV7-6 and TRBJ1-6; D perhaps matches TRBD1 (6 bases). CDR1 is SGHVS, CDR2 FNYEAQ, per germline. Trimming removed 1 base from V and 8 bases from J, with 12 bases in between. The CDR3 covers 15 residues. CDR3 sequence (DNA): TGTGCCAGCAGCTTAGAGGGGGGGCGGGATTCACCCCTCCACTTT. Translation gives CASSLEGGRDSPLHF.

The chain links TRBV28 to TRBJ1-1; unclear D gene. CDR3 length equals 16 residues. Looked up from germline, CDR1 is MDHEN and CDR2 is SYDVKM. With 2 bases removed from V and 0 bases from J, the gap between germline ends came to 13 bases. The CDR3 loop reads CASSLIKELMNTEAFF. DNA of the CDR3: TGTGCCAGCAGTTTAATAAAGGAGCTCATGAACACTGAAGCTTTCTTT.

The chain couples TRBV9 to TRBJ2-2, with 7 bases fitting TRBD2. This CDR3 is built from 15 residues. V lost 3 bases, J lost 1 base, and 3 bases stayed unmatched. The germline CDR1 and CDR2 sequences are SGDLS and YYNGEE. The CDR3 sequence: CASSATSRNTGELFF. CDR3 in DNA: TGTGCCAGCAGCGCGACTAGCCGGAACACCGGGGAGCTGTTTTTT.

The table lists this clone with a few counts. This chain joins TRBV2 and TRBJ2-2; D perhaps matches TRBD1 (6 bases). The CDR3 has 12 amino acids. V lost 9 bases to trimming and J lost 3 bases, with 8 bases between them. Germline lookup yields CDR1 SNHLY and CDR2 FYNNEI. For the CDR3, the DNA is TGTGCCAGTAGACAGGACACCGGGGAGCTGTTTTTT. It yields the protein CASRQDTGELFF.

CDR3 DNA: TGCAGCGTGGCCGGGACTAGCTCCCCCACGGATACGCAGTATTTT. Protein sequence: CSVAGTSSPTDTQYF. This chain connects TRBV29-1 to TRBJ2-3; 9 bases are shared with TRBD2. V lost 6 bases, J lost 6 bases, and 13 bases stayed unmatched. CDR1 SQVTM and CDR2 ANQGSEA come from the germline V gene. This CDR3 contains 15 residues.

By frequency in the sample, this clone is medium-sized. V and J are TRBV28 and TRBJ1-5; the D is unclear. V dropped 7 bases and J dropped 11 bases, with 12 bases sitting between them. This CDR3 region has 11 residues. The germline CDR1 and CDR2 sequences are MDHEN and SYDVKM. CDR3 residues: CASTTFRAQHF. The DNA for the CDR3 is TGTGCCAGCACCACATTTCGGGCCCAGCATTTT.

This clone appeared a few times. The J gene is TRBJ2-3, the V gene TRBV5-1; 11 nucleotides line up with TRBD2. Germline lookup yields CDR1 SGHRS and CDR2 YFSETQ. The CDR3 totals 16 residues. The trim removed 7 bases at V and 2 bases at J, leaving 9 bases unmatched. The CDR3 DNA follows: TGCGCCAGCGCGACCGGGACTAGCGGTTACACAGATACGCAGTATTTT. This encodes CASATGTSGYTDTQYF.

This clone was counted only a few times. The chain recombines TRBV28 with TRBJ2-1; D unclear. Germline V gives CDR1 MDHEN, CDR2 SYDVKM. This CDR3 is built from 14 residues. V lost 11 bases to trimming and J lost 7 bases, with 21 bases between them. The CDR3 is CALNHSLLHNEQFF. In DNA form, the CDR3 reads TGTGCCCTAAACCACTCACTACTACATAATGAGCAGTTCTTC.